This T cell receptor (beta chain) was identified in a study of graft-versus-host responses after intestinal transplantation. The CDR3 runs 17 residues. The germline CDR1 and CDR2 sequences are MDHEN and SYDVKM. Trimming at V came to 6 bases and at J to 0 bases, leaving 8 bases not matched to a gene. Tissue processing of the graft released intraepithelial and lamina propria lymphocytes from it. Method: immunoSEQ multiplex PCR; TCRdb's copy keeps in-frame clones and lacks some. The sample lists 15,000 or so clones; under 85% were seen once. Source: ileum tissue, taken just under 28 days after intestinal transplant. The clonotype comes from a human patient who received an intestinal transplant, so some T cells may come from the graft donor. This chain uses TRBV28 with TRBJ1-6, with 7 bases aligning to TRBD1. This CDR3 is CASRLTTGSSYNSPLHF. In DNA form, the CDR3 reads TGTGCCAGCAGACTTACGACAGGGAGCTCCTATAATTCACCCCTCCACTTT.